What follows are 25 T cell receptor beta chains derived from one specimen sequenced in a study of T cell changes during pregnancy in multiple sclerosis. TCRdb's table, derived via immunoSEQ multiplex PCR, lists solely in-frame clones and lacks some. The table includes under 40,000 clones, roughly 89% detected once. The specimen comprised CD4+ T cells from peripheral blood mononuclear cells, sampled before pregnancy. These receptors all stem from a female donor with multiple sclerosis, enrolled in a pregnancy study.

This chain joins TRBV10-1 and TRBJ2-1; no clear D. The CDR3 sequence is 16 residues long. Germline CDR1 WNHNN, CDR2 SYGVQD (reference sequence). The V end was cut by 1 base, the J end by 6 bases, with 16 bases between. CDR3 sequence reads: CASSEYSLGPGNEQFF. In DNA, the CDR3 is TGCGCCAGCAGTGAGTACTCTTTGGGCCCCGGCAATGAGCAGTTCTTC.

This clone has a handful of counts. The rearrangement links TRBV6-1 to TRBJ1-1, with D unresolved. The V gene lost 1 base and the J gene lost 3 bases, with 12 bases spanning the gap. Germline lookup yields CDR1 MNHNS and CDR2 SASEGT. The CDR3 length is 15 residues. The CDR3 sequence is CASSEVEGGHTEAFF. The CDR3 DNA reads as TGTGCCAGCAGTGAAGTTGAGGGCGGCCACACTGAAGCTTTCTTT.

The V and J genes are TRBV5-1 and TRBJ1-4; TRBD1 aligns across 9 bases. With 2 bases clipped from V and 8 bases from J, the junction kept 4 bases outside the gene matches. This CDR3 has 14 amino acids. CDR1 is SGHRS and CDR2 is YFSETQ in the germline V gene. The CDR3 spells CASSFGQGLEKLFF. The DNA for the CDR3 is TGCGCCAGCAGCTTCGGACAGGGGTTGGAAAAACTGTTTTTT.

V and J are TRBV7-9 and TRBJ2-5; tentative D call: TRBD2 (6 bases). V lost 5 bases, J lost 5 bases, and 18 bases lay in between. Per germline, CDR1 SEHNR and CDR2 FQNEAQ (reference sequence). The CDR3 covers 15 residues. The DNA for the CDR3 is TGTGCCAGCAGCCATGGGAGCGGGTTGGAGGAGACCCAGTACTTC. Translation gives CASSHGSGLEETQYF.

V is TRBV5-1 and J is TRBJ2-1; 8 nucleotides align to TRBD1. The CDR3 contains 15 residues. Germline V gene lookup returns CDR1 SGHRS and CDR2 YFSETQ. J lost 3 bases, V lost 2 bases, and 4 bases had no gene match. The CDR3 DNA sequence: TGCGCCAGCAGCTTTGGACAGGGAGGCTACAATGAGCAGTTCTTC. It specifies CASSFGQGGYNEQFF.

The gene calls are TRBV7-9 and TRBJ1-2, with D possibly being TRBD1 (6 bases). CDR3 size: 14 residues. The germline V gene has CDR1 SEHNR and CDR2 FQNEAQ (reference sequence). Trimming removed 5 bases at V and 4 bases at J, with 14 bases between. The CDR3 bases are TGTGCCAGCAGCCCTAATACAGGGCTCTATGGCTACACCTTC. It specifies CASSPNTGLYGYTF. The variable domain in full, completed from reference TRBV7-9 and TRBJ1-2, reads DTGVSQNPRHKITKRGQNVTFRCDPISEHNRLYWYRQTLGQGPEFLTYFQNEAQLEKSRLLSDRFSAERPKGSFSTLEIQRTEQGDSAMYLCASSPNTGLYGYTFGSGTRLTVV.

The J gene is TRBJ2-3, the V gene TRBV6-1; tentative D call: TRBD2 (6 bases). The CDR3 loop spans 14 amino acids. The germline V and J ends were trimmed by 7 bases and 5 bases, with 16 bases remaining between them. CDR1 and CDR2 from the germline V gene are MNHNS and SASEGT. This chain's CDR3 is CASTQTTRRDTQYF. CDR3 nucleotide sequence: TGTGCCAGCACCCAAACGACTAGAAGAGATACGCAGTATTTT.

V gene TRBV7-9 combines with J gene TRBJ2-3; D call uncertain. The CDR3 covers 14 residues. Looked up from germline, CDR1 is SEHNR and CDR2 is FQNEAQ (reference sequence). The ends were cut back, 4 bases at V and 2 bases at J, with 10 bases in the middle. The CDR3 DNA sequence: TGTGCCAGCAGCTCTGAGCTTTCCACAGATACGCAGTATTTT. Protein: CASSSELSTDTQYF.

In this sample, this clone turned up once. The V gene is TRBV4-3, the J gene TRBJ1-4, with D perhaps TRBD1 (5 bases). The V and J ends lost 0 bases and 3 bases respectively, with 11 bases between them. The CDR3 length is 16 residues. Germline CDR1 LGHNA, CDR2 YSLEER. The CDR3 coding sequence is TGCGCCAGCAGCCAAGATGGGGGAGGGGCTAATGAAAAACTGTTTTTT. Translated, it gives CASSQDGGGANEKLFF.

The rearrangement joins TRBV5-6 to TRBJ1-2; 8 bases line up with TRBD1. V shed 4 bases and J 5 bases; nucleotides not matched to a gene: 4. In germline, CDR1 is SGHDT, CDR2 YYEEEE. This CDR3 spans 13 amino acids. CDR3 sequence (DNA): TGTGCCAGCAGCACCCGACAGGGGTATGGCTACACCTTC. Residues: CASSTRQGYGYTF.

The chain employs TRBV2 and TRBJ1-1; D is uncertain. Germline V CDR1 and CDR2: SNHLY, FYNNEI. The length of the CDR3 is 14 residues. The V and J ends lost 7 bases and 5 bases respectively, with 17 bases between them. CDR3 DNA: TGTGCCAGCAAGCTGGGCGTCCCCCCGACTGAAGCTTTCTTT. It translates to CASKLGVPPTEAFF. The whole variable domain, filled in from reference TRBV2 and TRBJ1-1, reads EPEVTQTPSHQVTQMGQEVILRCVPISNHLYFYWYRQILGQKVEFLVSFYNNEISEKSEIFDDQFSVERPDGSNFTLKIRSTKLEDSAMYFCASKLGVPPTEAFFGQGTRLTVV.

This chain connects TRBV5-5 to TRBJ2-1; weak D call: TRBD1 (5 bases). CDR3 length equals 15 residues. V lost 1 base and J 4 bases, leaving 12 bases between the germline ends. Germline loops: CDR1 SGHKS, CDR2 YYEKEE (reference sequence). CDR3 amino acids: CASSLSPSGYNEQFF. Here the CDR3 DNA reads TGTGCCAGCAGCTTGTCACCCTCAGGGTACAATGAGCAGTTCTTC. Supplemented by reference TRBV5-5 and TRBJ2-1, the full variable domain reads DAGVTQSPTHLIKTRGQQVTLRCSPISGHKSVSWYQQVLGQGPQFIFQYYEKEERGRGNFPDRFSARQFPNYSSELNVNALLLGDSALYLCASSLSPSGYNEQFFGPGTRLTVL.

This chain joins TRBV19 and TRBJ2-3; 7 bases match TRBD2. Germline trimming cut 0 bases from V and 5 bases from J; bases unmatched to any gene: 2. Per the germline V gene, CDR1 is LNHDA and CDR2 is SQIVND (reference sequence). The CDR3 covers 14 residues. CDR3 bases: TGTGCCAGTAGTATAGATCGCGGGGGAGATACGCAGTATTTT. Its protein is CASSIDRGGDTQYF.

This chain connects TRBV28 to TRBJ1-4; no clear D. Germline V gene lookup returns CDR1 MDHEN and CDR2 SYDVKM. The V gene lost 3 bases and the J gene lost 0 bases, with 5 bases spanning the gap. CDR3 length equals 14 residues. CDR3 region: CASSFPATNEKLFF. The DNA for the CDR3 is TGTGCCAGCAGTTTCCCCGCAACTAATGAAAAACTGTTTTTT. Variable domain in full (rest from reference TRBV28 and TRBJ1-4): DVKVTQSSRYLVKRTGEKVFLECVQDMDHENMFWYRQDPGLGLRLIYFSYDVKMKEKGDIPEGYSVSREKKERFSLILESASTNQTSMYLCASSFPATNEKLFFGSGTQLSVL.

The chain is built from TRBV4-1 and TRBJ1-2; perhaps TRBD1 as D (5 bases). The CDR3 is made up of 15 amino acids. Germline V gene data show CDR1 as MGHRA and CDR2 as YSYEKL. Trimming cost V 2 bases and J 5 bases, with 15 bases left between them. CDR3 nucleotide sequence: TGCGCCAGCAGCCAACCTGCTTGGGAGGGGTATGGCTACACCTTC. Protein: CASSQPAWEGYGYTF.

V and J are TRBV6-1 and TRBJ1-2, with D perhaps TRBD1 (6 bases). CDR1 and CDR2 (germline): MNHNS, SASEGT. Trimming cost V 6 bases and J 8 bases, with 16 bases left between them. The CDR3 extends over 13 amino acids. The CDR3 loop is CASRPQGRSGYTF. The CDR3 DNA reads as TGTGCCAGCAGGCCACAGGGTCGAAGCGGCTACACCTTC.

The rearrangement joins TRBV6-5 to TRBJ1-1, with a tentative D call TRBD1 (5 bases). The V end lost 1 base, the J end lost 0 bases, and 9 bases lay between the germline ends. The length of the CDR3 is 15 residues. The V gene's germline CDR1 is MNHEY and CDR2 SVGAGI. Here the CDR3 reads CASSYWQGLNTEAFF. The CDR3 nucleotides read TGTGCCAGCAGTTACTGGCAGGGCTTGAACACTGAAGCTTTCTTT.

The rearrangement joins TRBV29-1 to TRBJ2-5; D unresolved. The CDR3 extends over 10 amino acids. Germline V CDR1 and CDR2: SQVTM, ANQGSEA. With 4 bases removed from V and 4 bases from J, the gap between germline ends came to 4 bases. The CDR3 DNA is TGCAGCGTTGTATCAGAGACCCAGTACTTC. It codes for CSVVSETQYF.

The chain links TRBV6-1 to TRBJ1-5, with D perhaps TRBD1 (5 bases). Germline V CDR1 and CDR2: MNHNS, SASEGT. Trimming removed 3 bases from V and 3 bases from J, with 12 bases in between. This CDR3 contains 15 residues. Here the CDR3 reads CASSERRDFNQPQHF. DNA of the CDR3: TGTGCCAGCAGTGAGCGGAGGGACTTCAATCAGCCCCAGCATTTT.

This clone appeared a few times. This rearrangement joins TRBV7-3 to TRBJ2-2; 7 bases align to TRBD2. Germline V gene lookup returns CDR1 SGHTA and CDR2 FQGTGA. This CDR3 spans 14 amino acids. V shed 8 bases and J 0 bases; nucleotides not matched to a gene: 3. CDR3: CASGRGANTGELFF. The CDR3 coding sequence is TGTGCCAGCGGCCGGGGGGCGAACACCGGGGAGCTGTTTTTT. Complete variable domain (other parts from reference TRBV7-3 and TRBJ2-2): GAGVSQTPSNKVTEKGKYVELRCDPISGHTALYWYRQSLGQGPEFLIYFQGTGAADDSGLPNDRFFAVRPEGSVSTLKIQRTERGDSAVYLCASGRGANTGELFFGEGSRLTVL.

The CDR3 DNA follows: TGTGCCAGTAGTCCCGATGGGCAGGGCGATGGCTACACCTTC. Protein sequence: CASSPDGQGDGYTF. The chain combines TRBV19 with TRBJ1-2; D possibly corresponds to TRBD1 (5 bases). There are 14 residues in the CDR3. Germline V gene data show CDR1 as LNHDA and CDR2 as SQIVND (reference sequence). V dropped 5 bases and J dropped 6 bases, with 16 bases sitting between them. Drawing the rest from reference TRBV19 and TRBJ1-2, the complete variable domain is DGGITQSPKYLFRKEGQNVTLSCEQNLNHDAMYWYRQDPGQGLRLIYYSQIVNDFQKGDIAEGYSVSREKKESFPLTVTSAQKNPTAFYLCASSPDGQGDGYTFGSGTRLTVV.

V gene TRBV7-3 combines with J gene TRBJ2-5; D uncertain. Looked up from germline, CDR1 is SGHTA and CDR2 is FQGTGA. The ends were cut back, 2 bases at V and 4 bases at J, with 5 bases in the middle. CDR3 length equals 12 residues. The CDR3 DNA follows: TGTGCCAGCAGCTTATACGGAGAGACCCAGTACTTC. It encodes CASSLYGETQYF.

V usage is TRBV6-6 and J usage is TRBJ1-1, with D perhaps matching TRBD1 (5 bases). Germline CDR1 MNHNY, CDR2 SVGAGI (reference sequence). Trimming pared 4 bases from V and 3 bases from J, leaving 12 bases between. The CDR3 is 14 amino acids. CDR3 protein: CASSFQGTYTEAFF. The CDR3 DNA reads as TGTGCCAGCAGTTTCCAGGGAACCTACACTGAAGCTTTCTTT.

J is TRBJ1-2 and V is TRBV6-1, with D hard to call. Germline V gene lookup returns CDR1 MNHNS and CDR2 SASEGT. The CDR3 runs to 16 residues. Trimming stripped 3 bases from V and 4 bases from J, with 18 bases between. The CDR3 loop reads CASSDPGVSKPYGYTF. The CDR3 coding sequence is TGTGCCAGCAGTGATCCCGGAGTCAGCAAACCCTATGGCTACACCTTC.

In regard to this clone: The identical CDR3 is also encoded by other nucleotide sequences in the sample. The V call is TRBV25-1, the J call TRBJ2-5, with D maybe TRBD2 (6 bases). The CDR3 sequence is 15 residues long. The V gene lost 8 bases and the J gene lost 5 bases, with 21 bases spanning the gap. Germline values: CDR1 MGHDK, CDR2 SYGVNS. CDR3 coding DNA: TGTGCCAGCGGGCTGGTCACCGGAGGGCAGGAGACCCAGTACTTC. Translation: CASGLVTGGQETQYF.